These T cell receptor beta chains were read from a single sample in a study of cytomegalovirus exposure and HLA in healthy donors. Using immunoSEQ multiplex PCR, the repertoire was profiled, and TCRdb retains in-frame clones only, with some absent. The sample gives 150,000 to 180,000 clones, approximately 69% of which show up once; around 2.3% is in the top ten. Material for sequencing was PBMCs. These receptors were taken from a man younger than 45 in good health and CMV-seronegative. CDR3s include the opening cysteine and the closing phenylalanine or tryptophan. The order of the fields is J gene, clone size, D gene, V gene, CDR3 DNA, CDR3 protein. The D gene is left open where the match is weak. Rows give clone size only sometimes, using once, few, many, or a class for an expanded clone.

J: TRBJ1-1; size: few; D: TRBD1; V: TRBV5-6; DNA: TGTGCCAGCAGCTGGGGACAGGGAAGGCCTGAAGCTTTCTTT; CDR3: CASSWGQGRPEAFF
J: TRBJ2-5; size: few; D: TRBD1; V: TRBV7-9; DNA: TGTGCCAGCAGCTTAAGCAGGGGGCTACAAGAGACCCAGTACTTC; CDR3: CASSLSRGLQETQYF
J: TRBJ1-1; size: NA; D: NA; V: TRBV28; DNA: TGTGCCAGCAGCTTCAGGGGGAACACTGAAGCTTTCTTT; CDR3: CASSFRGNTEAFF
J: TRBJ1-6; size: NA; D: NA; V: TRBV9; DNA: TGTGCCAGCAGCGGGCCATCCAATTCACCCCTCCACTTT; CDR3: CASSGPSNSPLHF
J: TRBJ2-2; size: NA; D: NA; V: TRBV6-4; DNA: TGTGCCAGCAGCGTCGGGACGAACACCGGGGAGCTGTTTTTT; CDR3: CASSVGTNTGELFF
J: TRBJ1-2; size: few; D: TRBD1; V: TRBV4-1; DNA: TGCGCCAGCAGCCCAACAGGGGACTATGGCTACACCTTC; CDR3: CASSPTGDYGYTF
J: TRBJ1-2; size: NA; D: TRBD1; V: TRBV7-2; DNA: TGTGCCAGCAGCCCCAGAGGGGGCTCCTATGGCTACACCTTC; CDR3: CASSPRGGSYGYTF
J: TRBJ2-3; size: few; D: TRBD2; V: TRBV28; DNA: TGTGCCAGCAGTATCTGGACTAGCGGGGAGGCAGATACGCAGTATTTT; CDR3: CASSIWTSGEADTQYF
J: TRBJ2-7; size: NA; D: TRBD1; V: TRBV29-1; DNA: TGCAGCGCGGGAGACAGGGGTGGGGGCGGGCAGTACTTC; CDR3: CSAGDRGGGGQYF
J: TRBJ2-3; size: NA; D: NA; V: TRBV7-2; DNA: TGTGCCAGCAGCTCGGACAGACAAGCGACGGATACGCAGTATTTT; CDR3: CASSSDRQATDTQYF
J: TRBJ2-1; size: NA; D: NA; V: TRBV28; DNA: TGTGCCAGGGGACTGCACAATGAGCAGTTCTTC; CDR3: CARGLHNEQFF
J: TRBJ2-3; size: NA; D: TRBD2; V: TRBV29-1; DNA: TGCAGCGCGCCACGGGGGGGCCCAGATACGCAGTATTTT; CDR3: CSAPRGGPDTQYF
J: TRBJ2-2; size: NA; D: TRBD2; V: TRBV5-6; DNA: TGTGCCAGCAGCTTCGGACTAGCGGGGGGGAGGACCGGGGAGCTGTTTTTT; CDR3: CASSFGLAGGRTGELFF
J: TRBJ2-5; size: NA; D: TRBD2; V: TRBV19; DNA: TGTGCCAGTAGTATCTCTTTAGCGGGGGGTCAAGAGACCCAGTACTTC; CDR3: CASSISLAGGQETQYF
J: TRBJ2-5; size: NA; D: NA; V: TRBV25-1; DNA: TGTGCCAGCAGTGAATGGAGAGGGAAAGAGACCCAGTACTTC; CDR3: CASSEWRGKETQYF
J: TRBJ2-7; size: few; D: TRBD1; V: TRBV5-1; DNA: TGCGCCAGCAGCTTGTCGGACAGGGGATTCTACGAGCAGTACTTC; CDR3: CASSLSDRGFYEQYF
J: TRBJ2-2; size: NA; D: NA; V: TRBV9; DNA: TGTGCCAGCAGCCCCCGTCACACCGGGGAGCTGTTTTTT; CDR3: CASSPRHTGELFF
J: TRBJ2-1; size: NA; D: TRBD1; V: TRBV19; DNA: TGTGCCAGTAGTACCGACAGGGACCCAAACAATGAGCAGTTCTTC; CDR3: CASSTDRDPNNEQFF